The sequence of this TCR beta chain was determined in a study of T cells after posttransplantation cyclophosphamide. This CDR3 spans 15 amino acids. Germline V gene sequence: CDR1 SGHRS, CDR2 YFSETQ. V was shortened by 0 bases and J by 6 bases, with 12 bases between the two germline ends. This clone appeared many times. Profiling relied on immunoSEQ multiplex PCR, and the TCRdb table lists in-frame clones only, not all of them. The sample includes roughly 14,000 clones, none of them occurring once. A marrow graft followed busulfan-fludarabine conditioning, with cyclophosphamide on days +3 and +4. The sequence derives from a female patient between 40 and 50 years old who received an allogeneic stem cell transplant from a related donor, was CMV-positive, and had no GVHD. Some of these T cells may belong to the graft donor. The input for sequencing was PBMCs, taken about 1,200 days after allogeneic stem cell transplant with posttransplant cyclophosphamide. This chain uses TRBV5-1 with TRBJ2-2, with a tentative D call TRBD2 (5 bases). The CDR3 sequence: CASSLEDSRSGELFF. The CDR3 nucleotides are TGCGCCAGCAGCTTGGAGGACTCACGTTCCGGGGAGCTGTTTTTT.